These T cell receptor beta chains were read from a single sample in a study of T cell responses to AZD1222 COVID-19 vaccine. Produced via immunoSEQ multiplex PCR; TCRdb's table is partial and in-frame only. Found here are about 130,000 clones, 80% to 95% of them singletons; the top ten hold 3.5% to 4.5%. The source material was peripheral blood, sampled on day 0 of AZD1222 vaccination. The source is an adult in good health. CDR3s include the opening cysteine and the closing phenylalanine or tryptophan. The D gene is left open where the match is weak. Size values are once, few and many counts, or a class for expanded clones, and some rows have none.

v_call	j_call	d_call	clone_size	cdr3_nt	cdr3_aa
TRBV3-1/TRBV3-2	TRBJ1-1	.	once	TGTGCCAGCAGCCCGGGGTTCGGTAGGAGCACTGAAGCTTTCTTT	CASSPGFGRSTEAFF
TRBV7-6	TRBJ2-2	.	once	TGTGCCAGCAGCTTAGCCGACACCGGGGAGCTGTTTTTT	CASSLADTGELFF
TRBV14	TRBJ1-2	.	.	TGTGCCAGCAGCTCACAGGGATGGTATGGCTACACCTTC	CASSSQGWYGYTF
TRBV19	TRBJ2-1	.	.	TGTGCCAGTAACCCCATGACGGGAGCTCTCTATGAGCAGTTCTTC	CASNPMTGALYEQFF
TRBV19	TRBJ1-3	.	.	TGTGCCAGTAGAACCCAGGGGATAGCTGGAAACACCATATATTTT	CASRTQGIAGNTIYF
TRBV28	TRBJ1-1	.	.	TGTGCCAGCAGTTCCTTTCCCCCCCAACCCCCTGAAGCTTTCTTT	CASSSFPPQPPEAFF
TRBV5-1	TRBJ2-1	.	once	TGCGCCAGCAGCTTGGTGCGCGGCAGCAATGAGCAGTTCTTC	CASSLVRGSNEQFF
TRBV10-1	TRBJ1-2	TRBD1	.	TGCGCCAGCAGTGCCCGACAGGGGGGAAGCTACACCTTC	CASSARQGGSYTF
TRBV3-1/TRBV3-2	TRBJ2-7	TRBD2	.	TGTGCCAGCAGCCCATCGTCGGGGGGAAGCGAGCAGTACTTC	CASSPSSGGSEQYF
TRBV2	TRBJ1-2	.	.	TGTGCCAGCAGTGACAATAACTATGGCTACACCTTC	CASSDNNYGYTF
TRBV10-3	TRBJ2-7	.	.	TGTGCCATCAGTGACAGGGTCGACTACGAGCAGTACTTC	CAISDRVDYEQYF
TRBV4-3	TRBJ2-3	.	.	TGCGCCAGCAGCCGGACATGGACATCGAGCACAGATACGCAGTATTTT	CASSRTWTSSTDTQYF
TRBV7-2	TRBJ2-2	.	.	TGTGCCAGCAGCTCCTTGAGCCTAGCGTTTTCCTTTGGCACCGGGGAGCTGTTTTTT	CASSSLSLAFSFGTGELFF
TRBV9	TRBJ2-3	.	.	TGTGCCAGCAGCGTAGGCCTCCAGATGGGAGATACGCAGTATTTT	CASSVGLQMGDTQYF
TRBV29-1	TRBJ1-5	.	.	TGCAGCGTTTCCGGGGTAAATCAGCCCCAGCATTTT	CSVSGVNQPQHF
TRBV9	TRBJ2-1	TRBD2	.	TGTGCCAGCAGCGTCAAGGCGACTAGCGTAACCTACAATGAGCAGTTCTTC	CASSVKATSVTYNEQFF
TRBV2	TRBJ1-3	.	.	TGTGCCAGCACTGGGCGGACAACAGGGTTGGGCGGAAACACCATATATTTT	CASTGRTTGLGGNTIYF
TRBV12-3/TRBV12-4	TRBJ1-2	TRBD1	.	TGTGCCAGCAGCCCGACAGGGGGCTCTGGCTACACCTTC	CASSPTGGSGYTF
TRBV2	TRBJ2-7	.	.	TGTGCCACCAAGACAGACTCCTACGAGCAGTACTTC	CATKTDSYEQYF
TRBV19	TRBJ2-1	TRBD2	.	TGTGCCAGTAGGCCCCAGACTAGCGGGGGGTACAATGAGCAGTTCTTC	CASRPQTSGGYNEQFF
TRBV5-6	TRBJ2-2	TRBD2	once	TGTGCCAGCAGCTTTGGGGGAGCGGGGACCGGGGAGCTGTTTTTT	CASSFGGAGTGELFF
TRBV7-2	TRBJ2-3	TRBD2	.	TGTGCCAGCAGCTTAGCAGCCGGGGGGGATACGCAGTATTTT	CASSLAAGGDTQYF
TRBV9	TRBJ2-7	.	.	TGTGCCAGCAGCCCGAGCTTGGGAGCTTCGAGCTCCTACGAGCAGTACTTC	CASSPSLGASSSYEQYF
TRBV2	TRBJ2-7	.	.	TGTGCCAGCATGATTGCACTGACCTACGAGCAGTACTTC	CASMIALTYEQYF
TRBV6-5	TRBJ2-6	TRBD1	.	TGTGCCAGCTGGACAGGGTCCGGGGCCAACGTCCTGACTTTC	CASWTGSGANVLTF
TRBV7-6	TRBJ2-7	TRBD2	.	TGTGCCAGCAGCCCAGGACTAGCGGACCTACGAGAGCAGTACTTC	CASSPGLADLREQYF
TRBV28	TRBJ1-6	.	.	TGTGCCAGCAGCCTGACCGGGAGCTCCTATAATTCACCCCTCCACTTT	CASSLTGSSYNSPLHF
TRBV9	TRBJ1-1	.	.	TGTGCCAGCAGCCCGCGGCAGAGGAACACTGAAGCTTTCTTT	CASSPRQRNTEAFF
TRBV28	TRBJ2-4	TRBD1	.	TGTGCCAGCAGCCTTTCGACAGGGGGCGCCGCCAAAAACATTCAGTACTTC	CASSLSTGGAAKNIQYF
TRBV7-8	TRBJ2-7	TRBD2	.	TGTGCCAGCAGCTTAGGGCAGCGGGGGTACGAGCAGTACTTC	CASSLGQRGYEQYF
TRBV2	TRBJ2-1	.	.	TGTGCCAGCAGTGAACTTACAGCCCTTCTCAATGAGCAGTTCTTC	CASSELTALLNEQFF
TRBV6-5	TRBJ2-5	TRBD2	.	TGTGCCAGCAGCACTAGCGGGAGAAAGACCCAGTACTTC	CASSTSGRKTQYF
TRBV7-2	TRBJ2-1	.	.	TGTGCCAGCAGCTTATTACCAAATGAGCAGTTCTTC	CASSLLPNEQFF
TRBV7-2	TRBJ2-2	.	.	TGTGCCAGCAGCTTAGGGGGGAACACCGGGGAGCTGTTTTTT	CASSLGGNTGELFF
TRBV4-2	TRBJ2-5	TRBD1	.	TGTGCCAGCAGCCAAGATCAGACAGGGCCCCAGACCCAGTACTTC	CASSQDQTGPQTQYF
TRBV7-2	TRBJ2-7	TRBD2	.	TGTGCCAGCAGCTTCCGGGGGAGGGACCGGGACGAGCAGTACTTC	CASSFRGRDRDEQYF
TRBV12-3/TRBV12-4	TRBJ1-2	.	.	TGTGCCAGCAGTCTTAGGACCAGATCCTTAACCTTC	CASSLRTRSLTF
TRBV4-3	TRBJ2-7	.	.	TGCGCCAGCAGCCAAACATCGGGGAAGAGAGGGGCCTACGAGCAGTACTTC	CASSQTSGKRGAYEQYF
TRBV12-3/TRBV12-4	TRBJ2-7	TRBD1	.	TGTGCCAGCAGCCGGGACAGAGCGTACGAGCAGTACTTC	CASSRDRAYEQYF
TRBV6-5	TRBJ1-2	.	.	TGTGCCAGCAGTTACCAGGTACGGGGTAAGGGCTACACCTTC	CASSYQVRGKGYTF
TRBV7-9	TRBJ2-7	.	.	TGTGCCAGCAGCGTCCAGGGAGACGAGCAGTACTTC	CASSVQGDEQYF
TRBV29-1	TRBJ2-3	.	.	TGCAGCGTTGTAATTTCAGATACGCAGTATTTT	CSVVISDTQYF
TRBV11-3	TRBJ2-2	.	.	TGTGCCAGCAGCTTAGTAAGGAGCGGCGGGGAGCTGTTTTTT	CASSLVRSGGELFF
TRBV11-3	TRBJ2-5	TRBD1	.	TGTGCCAGCAGTCCGGACAGGGGGACCCAGTACTTC	CASSPDRGTQYF
TRBV6-1	TRBJ2-7	TRBD2	.	TGTGCCAGCAGTGAAGAACTAGCGGGGGTCTACGAGCAGTACTTC	CASSEELAGVYEQYF
TRBV10-3	TRBJ2-3	TRBD2	.	TGTGCCATACGACTAGCGAGCACAGATACGCAGTATTTT	CAIRLASTDTQYF
TRBV6-6	TRBJ2-1	.	.	TGTGCCAGCAGGGACGCCGGGCCTAAGGCCCTCAATGAGCAGTTCTTC	CASRDAGPKALNEQFF
TRBV5-5	TRBJ1-5	.	.	TGTGCCAGCAGCTTTGGATTGAGTAGCCAGCCCCAGCATTTT	CASSFGLSSQPQHF
TRBV19	TRBJ1-1	TRBD1	.	TGTGCCAGTAGTATTACAGGGGGGAACACTGAAGCTTTCTTT	CASSITGGNTEAFF
TRBV27	TRBJ1-6	.	.	TGTGCCAGCAGTTTATTCATCGGTTCACCCCTCCACTTT	CASSLFIGSPLHF
TRBV9	TRBJ1-2	TRBD1	.	TGTGCCAGCAGCCCCATGAGGGGGCAGACCTTC	CASSPMRGQTF
TRBV29-1	TRBJ2-5	.	.	TGCAGCGTAGACACAGGGAATTCGGAGACCCAGTACTTC	CSVDTGNSETQYF
TRBV3-1/TRBV3-2	TRBJ2-3	TRBD2	.	TGTGCCAGCAGCCAAGATCGGGAAGCGGGAAGTGGTACGCAGTATTTT	CASSQDREAGSGTQYF
TRBV19	TRBJ1-5	.	few	TGTGCCAGTAGGGACCCCCGGCCATATGAGCCCCAGCATTTT	CASRDPRPYEPQHF